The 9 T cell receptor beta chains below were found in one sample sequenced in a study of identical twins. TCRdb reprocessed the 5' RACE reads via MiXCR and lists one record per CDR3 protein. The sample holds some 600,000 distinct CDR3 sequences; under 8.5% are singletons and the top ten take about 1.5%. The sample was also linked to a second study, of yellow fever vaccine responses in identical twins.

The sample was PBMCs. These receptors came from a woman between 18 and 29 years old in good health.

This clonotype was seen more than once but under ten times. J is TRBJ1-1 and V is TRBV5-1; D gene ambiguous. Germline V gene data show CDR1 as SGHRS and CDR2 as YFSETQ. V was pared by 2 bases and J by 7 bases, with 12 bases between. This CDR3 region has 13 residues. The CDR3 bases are TGCGCCAGCAGCTTAGATTCTGGGGTTGAAGCTTTCTTT. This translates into CASSLDSGVEAFF.

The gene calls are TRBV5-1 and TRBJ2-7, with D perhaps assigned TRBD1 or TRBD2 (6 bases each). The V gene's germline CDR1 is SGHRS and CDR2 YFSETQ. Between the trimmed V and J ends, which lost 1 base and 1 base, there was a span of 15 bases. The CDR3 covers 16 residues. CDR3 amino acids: CASSLRLATGSYEQYF. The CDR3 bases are TGCGCCAGCAGCTTGCGGCTAGCGACAGGATCCTACGAGCAGTACTTC. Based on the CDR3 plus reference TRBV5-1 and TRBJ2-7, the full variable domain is KAGVTQTPRYLIKTRGQQVTLSCSPISGHRSVSWYQQTPGQGLQFLFEYFSETQRNKGNFPGRFSGRQFSNSRSEMNVSTLELGDSALYLCASSLRLATGSYEQYFGPGTRLTVT.

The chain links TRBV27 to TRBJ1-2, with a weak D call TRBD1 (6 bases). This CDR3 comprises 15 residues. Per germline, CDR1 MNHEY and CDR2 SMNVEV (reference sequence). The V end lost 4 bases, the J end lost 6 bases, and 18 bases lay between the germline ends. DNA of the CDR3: TGTGCCAGCAGTTCTAGAATCAGGGGAGTTGATGGCTACACCTTC. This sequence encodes CASSSRIRGVDGYTF.

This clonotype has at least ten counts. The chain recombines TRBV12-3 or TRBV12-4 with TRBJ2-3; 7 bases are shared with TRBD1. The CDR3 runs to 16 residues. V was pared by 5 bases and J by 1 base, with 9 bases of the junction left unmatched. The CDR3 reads CASSPRDRAGTDTQYF. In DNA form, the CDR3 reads TGTGCCAGCAGTCCCCGAGACAGGGCTGGCACAGATACGCAGTATTTT.

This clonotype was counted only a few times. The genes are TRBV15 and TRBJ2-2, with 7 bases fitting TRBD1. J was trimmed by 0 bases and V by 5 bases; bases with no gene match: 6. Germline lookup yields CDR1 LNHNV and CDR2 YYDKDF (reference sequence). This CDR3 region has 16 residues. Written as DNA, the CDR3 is TGTGCCACCAGCGGTATTCAGGGGGCGAACACCGGGGAGCTGTTTTTT. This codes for CATSGIQGANTGELFF. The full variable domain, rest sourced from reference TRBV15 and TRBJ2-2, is DAMVIQNPRYQVTQFGKPVTLSCSQTLNHNVMYWYQQKSSQAPKLLFHYYDKDFNNEADTPDNFQSRRPNTSFCFLDIRSPGLGDTAMYLCATSGIQGANTGELFFGEGSRLTVL.

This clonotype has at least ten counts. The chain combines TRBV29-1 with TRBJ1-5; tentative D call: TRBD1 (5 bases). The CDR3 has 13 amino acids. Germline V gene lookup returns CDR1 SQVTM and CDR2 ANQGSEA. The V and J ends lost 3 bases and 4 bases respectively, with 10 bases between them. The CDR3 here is CSVEEQANQPQHF. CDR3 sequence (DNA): TGCAGCGTTGAGGAACAGGCAAATCAGCCCCAGCATTTT.

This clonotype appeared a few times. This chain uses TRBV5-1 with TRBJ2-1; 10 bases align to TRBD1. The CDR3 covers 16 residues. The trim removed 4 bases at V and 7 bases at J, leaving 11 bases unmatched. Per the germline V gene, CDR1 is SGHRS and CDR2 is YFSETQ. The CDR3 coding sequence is TGCGCCAGCAGCCGATTCGGGACAGGGGTTTCTAATGAGCAGTTCTTC. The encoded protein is CASSRFGTGVSNEQFF.

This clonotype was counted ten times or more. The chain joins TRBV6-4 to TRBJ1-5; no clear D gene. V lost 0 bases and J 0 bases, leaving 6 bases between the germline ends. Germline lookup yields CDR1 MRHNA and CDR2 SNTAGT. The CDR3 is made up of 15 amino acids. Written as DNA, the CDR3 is TGTGCCAGCAGTGACTCTCCCGATAGCAATCAGCCCCAGCATTTT. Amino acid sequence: CASSDSPDSNQPQHF.

The CDR3 loop is CSVDNRETREQGGYTF. CDR3 DNA sequence: TGCAGCGTTGACAACAGGGAAACCAGGGAACAGGGTGGCTACACCTTC. The chain combines TRBV29-1 with TRBJ1-2; TRBD1 might be the D (6 bases). Trimming stripped 3 bases from V and 7 bases from J, with 24 bases between. Germline loops: CDR1 SQVTM, CDR2 ANQGSEA. CDR3 length: 16 amino acids.